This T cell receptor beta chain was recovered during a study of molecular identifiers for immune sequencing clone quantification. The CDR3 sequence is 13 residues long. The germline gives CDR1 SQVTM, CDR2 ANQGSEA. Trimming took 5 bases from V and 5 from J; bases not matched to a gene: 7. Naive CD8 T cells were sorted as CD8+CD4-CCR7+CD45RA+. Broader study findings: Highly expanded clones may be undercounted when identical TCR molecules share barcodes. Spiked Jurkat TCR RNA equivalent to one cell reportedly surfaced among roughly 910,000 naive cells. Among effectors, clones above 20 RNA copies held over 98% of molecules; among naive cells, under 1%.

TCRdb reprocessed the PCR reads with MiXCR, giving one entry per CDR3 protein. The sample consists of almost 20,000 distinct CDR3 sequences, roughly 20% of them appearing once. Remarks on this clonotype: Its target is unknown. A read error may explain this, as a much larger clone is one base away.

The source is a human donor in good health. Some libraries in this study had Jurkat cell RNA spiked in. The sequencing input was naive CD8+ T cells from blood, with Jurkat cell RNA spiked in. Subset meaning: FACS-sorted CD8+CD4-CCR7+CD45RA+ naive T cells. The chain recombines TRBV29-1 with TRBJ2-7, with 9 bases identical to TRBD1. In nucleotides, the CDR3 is TGCAGCGTTTGCACACAGGGGGCCCACGAGCAGTACTTC. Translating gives CSVCTQGAHEQYF.